Below, 19 T cell receptor beta chains from the same sample are listed, as sequenced in a study of response to subunit inactivated influenza vaccine. MiXCR, run by TCRdb on the RT-PCR reads, gives a single entry per CDR3 protein. The top ten clones hold 2.5% to 3% of a sample with just under 550,000 distinct CDR3 sequences, approximately 20% of them seen once. This sample also belongs to another study, concerning T cells expressing NK-cell markers. That source notes: Production of TCR beta cDNA relied on 5'RACE template switching with UMIs.

This specimen consisted of CD4+ T cells sorted from PBMCs, obtained approximately 12 days after vaccination. These receptors all stem from a man in his fifties who received an inactivated influenza vaccine.

The chain combines TRBV24-1 with TRBJ1-1; 7 nucleotides line up with TRBD1. Germline V CDR1 and CDR2: KGHDR, SFDVKD. With V trimmed by 5 bases and J by 9 bases, 8 bases remained unmatched. The CDR3 runs 13 residues. CDR3 residues: CATSAKGGEKAFF. CDR3 in DNA: TGTGCCACCAGTGCTAAAGGGGGCGAAAAAGCTTTCTTT.

This clonotype was detected only a few times. One junction end does not reproduce the germline sequence, and a read error may be involved. V gene TRBV9 combines with J gene TRBJ2-1; the match to TRBD2 covers 8 bases. Germline V gene lookup returns CDR1 SGDLS and CDR2 YYNGEE. This CDR3 comprises 19 residues. This CDR3 is CASSPQQREFFSSFNEQFF. The CDR3 bases are TGTGCCAGCAGCCCCCAACAGCGGGAGTTCTTTTCATCCTTCAATGAGCAGTTCTTC. Complete variable domain (other parts from reference TRBV9 and TRBJ2-1): DSGVTQTPKHLITATGQRVTLRCSPRSGDLSVYWYQQSLDQGLQFLIQYYNGEERAKGNILERFSAQQFPDLHSELNLSSLELGDSALYFCASSPQQREFFSSFNEQFFGPGTRLTVL.

This clonotype was counted only a few times. V gene TRBV27 combines with J gene TRBJ2-7; TRBD1 matches 7 bases. Looked up from germline, CDR1 is MNHEY and CDR2 is SMNVEV (reference sequence). The CDR3 extends over 13 amino acids. V lost 6 bases and J lost 5; bases outside the gene matches: 7. The CDR3 spells CASSWRQGDEQYF. The CDR3 nucleotides are TGTGCCAGCAGCTGGAGACAGGGAGACGAGCAGTACTTC.

V is TRBV6-5 and J is TRBJ2-1; D is possibly TRBD2 (5 bases). Germline CDR1 is MNHEY and CDR2 is SVGAGI. The CDR3 spans 13 residues. V lost 2 bases and J 14 bases, leaving 16 bases between the germline ends. CDR3 DNA: TGTGCCAGCAGTTACAGTGGGTTTACTAGAAAGTTCTTC. This encodes CASSYSGFTRKFF.

This clonotype showed up many times. The V gene is TRBV5-5, the J gene TRBJ2-1; the match to TRBD1 covers 10 bases. Trimming cost V 6 bases and J 5 bases; bases outside gene matches: 8. The germline CDR1 and CDR2 sequences are SGHKS and YYEKEE (reference sequence). There are 15 residues in the CDR3. The CDR3 DNA sequence: TGTGCCAGCATCCCCATTGGGACAGGGGACAATGAGCAGTTCTTC. The encoded protein is CASIPIGTGDNEQFF.

The chain joins TRBV28 to TRBJ1-1; a possible D gene is TRBD1 (6 bases). Germline CDR1 and CDR2: MDHEN and SYDVKM. Trimming removed 3 bases from V and 1 base from J, with 12 bases in between. CDR3 size: 15 residues. CDR3 DNA: TGTGCCAGCAGTTTGAGGGGGGTATCGAACACTGAAGCTTTCTTT. Protein product: CASSLRGVSNTEAFF.

The chain is built from TRBV12-3 or TRBV12-4 and TRBJ1-5, with D hard to call. The CDR3 runs 14 residues. The germline V and J ends were trimmed by 2 bases and 2 bases, with 7 bases remaining between them. The CDR3 sequence: CASSLSGRNQPQHF. The CDR3 region has the DNA TGTGCCAGCAGTTTATCAGGTCGCAATCAGCCCCAGCATTTT.

The J gene is TRBJ2-3, the V gene TRBV12-3 or TRBV12-4; a possible D gene is TRBD2 (5 bases). This CDR3 comprises 15 residues. V lost 6 bases to trimming and J lost 0 bases, with 13 bases between them. The CDR3 reads CASRPFGISTDTQYF. CDR3 DNA: TGTGCCAGCAGGCCCTTCGGGATTAGCACAGATACGCAGTATTTT.

Many counts were recorded for this clonotype. The J gene is TRBJ2-2, the V gene TRBV27; D is undetermined. Looked up from germline, CDR1 is MNHEY and CDR2 is SMNVEV (reference sequence). CDR3 length equals 12 residues. Trimming left V 8 bases short and J 5 bases short, with 9 bases between. The DNA for the CDR3 is TGTGCCAGCGGTAAAAGGACCGGGGAGCTGTTTTTT. Protein sequence: CASGKRTGELFF.

The chain joins TRBV15 to TRBJ1-2, with TRBD1 matching over 9 bases. Germline values: CDR1 LNHNV, CDR2 YYDKDF (reference sequence). V was pared by 4 bases and J by 4 bases, with 4 bases of the junction left unmatched. The CDR3 sequence is 14 residues long. As DNA, the CDR3 is TGTGCCACCAGCATCCAGACAGGGGGCTATGGCTACACCTTC. It yields the protein CATSIQTGGYGYTF. Variable domain in full (rest from reference TRBV15 and TRBJ1-2): DAMVIQNPRYQVTQFGKPVTLSCSQTLNHNVMYWYQQKSSQAPKLLFHYYDKDFNNEADTPDNFQSRRPNTSFCFLDIRSPGLGDTAMYLCATSIQTGGYGYTFGSGTRLTVV.

This clonotype has a handful of counts. This chain's CDR3 is CASSQDPGGTGELFF. The CDR3 DNA is TGTGCCAGCAGCCAAGATCCAGGAGGCACCGGGGAGCTGTTTTTT. V is TRBV14 and J is TRBJ2-2, with D possibly being TRBD2 (5 bases). CDR1 SGHDN and CDR2 FVKESK come from the germline V gene. The length of the CDR3 is 15 residues. Trimming cost V 0 bases and J 4 bases, with 9 bases left between them.

The table lists this clonotype with a few counts. The chain joins TRBV15 to TRBJ1-3, with D uncertain. CDR1 is LNHNV, CDR2 YYDKDF, per germline (reference sequence). Trimming removed 0 bases from V and 3 bases from J, with 15 bases in between. The CDR3 is 17 residues long. The CDR3 here is CATSRDPLGGFGNTIYF. CDR3 DNA sequence: TGTGCCACCAGCAGAGATCCCCTAGGAGGCTTTGGAAACACCATATATTTT.

The rearrangement joins TRBV20-1 to TRBJ2-1; 8 bases are a match to TRBD1. Germline lookup yields CDR1 DFQATT and CDR2 SNEGSKA (reference sequence). V shed 0 bases and J 1 base; nucleotides not matched to a gene: 5. CDR3 length equals 16 residues. The CDR3 DNA is TGCAGTGCTAGAGACCCAAGGACAGGGTCCTACAATGAGCAGTTCTTC. Encoded protein: CSARDPRTGSYNEQFF.

This chain uses TRBV20-1 with TRBJ2-1, with 14 positions matching TRBD2. V shed 3 bases and J 0 bases; nucleotides not matched to a gene: 7. This CDR3 region has 18 residues. From germline, CDR1 is DFQATT and CDR2 SNEGSKA (reference sequence). The DNA of the CDR3 is TGCAGTGCTAGCGGGACTAGCGGGAGTTGGGTCTCCTACAATGAGCAGTTCTTC. Protein: CSASGTSGSWVSYNEQFF.

This clonotype was recorded at least ten times. The gene calls are TRBV7-2 and TRBJ2-2, with a weak D call TRBD2 (6 bases). CDR3 length: 15 amino acids. Germline CDR1 reads SGHTA; CDR2 reads FQGNSA. Trimming pared 6 bases from V and 2 bases from J, leaving 13 bases between. DNA for the CDR3: TGTGCCAGCAGGTCGGGACTTCTAAACACCGGGGAGCTGTTTTTT. It codes for CASRSGLLNTGELFF.

This clonotype was seen a handful of times. V usage is TRBV9 and J usage is TRBJ2-5, with D unresolved. Trimming stripped 0 bases from V and 2 bases from J, with 8 bases between. The V gene's germline CDR1 is SGDLS and CDR2 YYNGEE. The CDR3 runs 14 residues. The CDR3 reads CASSVEGLQETQYF. As DNA, the CDR3 is TGTGCCAGCAGCGTAGAAGGGTTACAAGAGACCCAGTACTTC. Full variable domain (missing parts from reference TRBV9 and TRBJ2-5): DSGVTQTPKHLITATGQRVTLRCSPRSGDLSVYWYQQSLDQGLQFLIQYYNGEERAKGNILERFSAQQFPDLHSELNLSSLELGDSALYFCASSVEGLQETQYFGPGTRLLVL.

There are many counts of this clonotype. The chain couples TRBV7-9 to TRBJ2-1; D call uncertain. This CDR3 region has 11 residues. Germline V gene lookup returns CDR1 SEHNR and CDR2 FQNEAQ (reference sequence). V dropped 5 bases and J dropped 9 bases, with 8 bases sitting between them. CDR3 residues: CASSLRGEQFF. DNA for the CDR3: TGTGCCAGCAGCCTAAGAGGTGAGCAGTTCTTC. Full variable domain (missing parts from reference TRBV7-9 and TRBJ2-1): DTGVSQNPRHKITKRGQNVTFRCDPISEHNRLYWYRQTLGQGPEFLTYFQNEAQLEKSRLLSDRFSAERPKGSFSTLEIQRTEQGDSAMYLCASSLRGEQFFGPGTRLTVL.

This chain uses TRBV5-1 with TRBJ2-5, with TRBD1 matching over 9 bases. The CDR3 sequence is 16 residues long. From germline, CDR1 is SGHRS and CDR2 YFSETQ. Trimming at V came to 2 bases and at J to 9 bases, leaving 14 bases not matched to a gene. CDR3 residues: CASSFFRDRAPGAQYF. CDR3 coding DNA: TGCGCCAGCAGCTTCTTCCGGGACAGGGCCCCAGGGGCCCAGTACTTC.

This clonotype was seen a handful of times. This chain connects TRBV7-2 to TRBJ2-3; the D gene could be TRBD1 or TRBD2 (6 bases each). Per the germline V gene, CDR1 is SGHTA and CDR2 is FQGNSA. The CDR3 spans 16 residues. V lost 2 bases, J lost 5 bases, and 17 bases lay in between. The CDR3 nucleotides are TGTGCCAGCAGCTTATTCGGTCGGGGGCAGGGAGATACGCAGTATTTT. Protein product: CASSLFGRGQGDTQYF.